Presented here are 23 T cell receptor beta chains from one specimen sequenced in a study of T cells in Graves' hyperthyroidism and ophthalmopathy. From RNA transcripts, TCR beta CDR3 regions were amplified. An initial round of RT-PCR targeting the TCR CDR3 relied on the HTBI primer set. Via MiXCR, TCRdb re-called the multiplex PCR reads, giving one row per CDR3 protein. The table records some 270,000 distinct CDR3 sequences, roughly 13% of them present only once. The sequenced sample was blood. These receptors were obtained from a woman in her 40s with Graves' hyperthyroidism.

There are many counts of this clonotype. The chain links TRBV20-1 to TRBJ2-7, with 7 positions matching TRBD2. The CDR3 consists of 14 residues. Germline loops: CDR1 DFQATT, CDR2 SNEGSKA (reference sequence). Trimming cost V 3 bases and J 7 bases; bases outside gene matches: 12. CDR3 coding DNA: TGCAGTGCTAGCCTCGGCGCGGGAGCCCGGGAGCAGTACTTC. Its protein is CSASLGAGAREQYF.

This clonotype was found many times. CDR3 sequence (DNA): TGTGCCAGCAGCTTAGTTCGCCAGGGCCGCGAGACCCAGTACTTC. It translates to CASSLVRQGRETQYF. V is TRBV7-2 and J is TRBJ2-5; perhaps TRBD1 as D (5 bases). Per the germline V gene, CDR1 is SGHTA and CDR2 is FQGNSA. Trimming cost V 1 base and J 5 bases, with 14 bases left between them. This CDR3 comprises 15 residues.

Only a few counts were recorded for this clonotype. CDR3 in amino acids: CSVDAGAKDGYTF. The CDR3 DNA is TGCAGCGTTGATGCGGGCGCAAAGGATGGCTACACCTTC. V gene TRBV29-1 combines with J gene TRBJ1-2; no definite D call. There are 13 residues in the CDR3. V lost 3 bases and J lost 6, with 14 bases in between. Per the germline V gene, CDR1 is SQVTM and CDR2 is ANQGSEA.

This clonotype was seen repeatedly, ten times or more. The chain uses TRBV11-3 and TRBJ2-7, with TRBD2 matching 12 bases. Germline-derived CDR1 and CDR2 are SGHNT and YENEEA. The CDR3 spans 17 residues. V lost 4 bases, J lost 5 bases, and 12 bases stayed unmatched. The CDR3 reads CASSSQSSGRAVHEQYF. CDR3 nucleotides: TGTGCCAGCAGCTCACAATCTAGCGGGAGGGCCGTCCACGAGCAGTACTTC. Full variable domain (missing parts from reference TRBV11-3 and TRBJ2-7): EAGVVQSPRYKIIEKKQPVAFWCNPISGHNTLYWYLQNLGQGPELLIRYENEEAVDDSQLPKDRFSAERLKGVDSTLKIQPAELGDSAVYLCASSSQSSGRAVHEQYFGPGTRLTVT.

This clonotype was picked up many times. One junction end disagrees with the germline gene, perhaps due to a read error. The genes are TRBV2 and TRBJ1-1; no reliable D call. Germline CDR1 SNHLY, CDR2 FYNNEI. The CDR3 is 13 residues long. In nucleotides, the CDR3 is TGTGCCGGCAGCAAGGGATCGGGAACTGAAGCTTTCTTT. Amino acids: CAGSKGSGTEAFF.

The gene calls are TRBV20-1 and TRBJ1-5, with a tentative D call TRBD1 (5 bases). V was trimmed by 3 bases and J by 7 bases, leaving 16 bases between them. Germline V gene lookup returns CDR1 DFQATT and CDR2 SNEGSKA (reference sequence). The CDR3 contains 14 residues. The DNA for the CDR3 is TGCAGTGCTAGGGGCGGGGACCCGGGCCAGCCCCAGCATTTT. This sequence encodes CSARGGDPGQPQHF.

The table lists this clonotype with many counts. V and J are TRBV7-9 and TRBJ2-7; D unresolved. In germline, CDR1 is SEHNR, CDR2 FQNEAQ (reference sequence). This CDR3 has 13 amino acids. Trimming left V 5 bases short and J 4 bases short, with 12 bases between. The CDR3 DNA sequence: TGTGCCAGCAGCCCTCCCCTGGAGTACGAGCAGTACTTC. Translation: CASSPPLEYEQYF. Full variable domain (missing parts from reference TRBV7-9 and TRBJ2-7): DTGVSQNPRHKITKRGQNVTFRCDPISEHNRLYWYRQTLGQGPEFLTYFQNEAQLEKSRLLSDRFSAERPKGSFSTLEIQRTEQGDSAMYLCASSPPLEYEQYFGPGTRLTVT.

This clonotype appeared a single time. The chain joins TRBV19 to TRBJ1-2; TRBD1 matches 7 bases. Per germline, CDR1 LNHDA and CDR2 SQIVND (reference sequence). V shed 5 bases and J 8 bases; nucleotides not matched to a gene: 11. The CDR3 sequence is 14 residues long. This CDR3 reads CASSALQGTGGYTF. Written as DNA, the CDR3 is TGTGCCAGTAGTGCCTTACAGGGGACGGGCGGCTACACCTTC.

This clonotype was seen repeatedly, ten times or more. V and J are TRBV11-2 and TRBJ2-7, with TRBD2 matching over 10 bases. Germline V gene data show CDR1 as SGHAT and CDR2 as FQNNGV. The V and J ends lost 5 bases and 7 bases, in that order; junction bases with no gene match: 14. CDR3 size: 16 residues. CDR3 loop: CASSPLGLAGAWEQYF. Here the CDR3 DNA reads TGTGCCAGCAGCCCCCTAGGTCTAGCGGGAGCTTGGGAGCAGTACTTC.

The table lists this clonotype with a few counts. V gene TRBV6-1 combines with J gene TRBJ1-2; the D is unclear. The germline V and J ends were trimmed by 8 bases and 4 bases, with 8 bases remaining between them. Germline V lookup: CDR1 MNHNS, CDR2 SASEGT. The CDR3 totals 11 residues. CDR3 coding DNA: TGTGCCAGCGAAAGAGGCTATGGCTACACCTTC. Translated: CASERGYGYTF.

As concerns this clonotype: This may arise from a read error, as a much more abundant clone is one base away. The chain joins TRBV12-3 or TRBV12-4 to TRBJ2-7, with TRBD2 matching over 10 bases. Germline trimming cut 5 bases from V and 6 bases from J; bases unmatched to any gene: 13. The CDR3 spans 16 residues. Written as DNA, the CDR3 is TGTGCCAGCAGTCCCCAAAACCTAGCGGGGGCCTGCGAGCAGTACTTC. As protein: CASSPQNLAGACEQYF.

This clonotype was found many times. The V gene is TRBV11-3, the J gene TRBJ1-1; TRBD1 might be the D (6 bases). Germline loops: CDR1 SGHNT, CDR2 YENEEA. This CDR3 has 15 residues. Trimming took off 2 bases at V and 4 bases at J, with 14 bases between the two ends. The CDR3 loop is CASSLSSGGGTEAFF. Written as DNA, the CDR3 is TGTGCCAGCAGCTTAAGCAGTGGAGGGGGCACTGAAGCTTTCTTT.

This clonotype occurred many times. The V gene is TRBV12-3 or TRBV12-4, the J gene TRBJ2-2, with 7 bases identical to TRBD2. The CDR3 extends over 14 amino acids. The J segment lost 3 bases and the V segment lost 5 bases, leaving 3 bases of the junction unmatched. The CDR3 DNA reads as TGTGCCAGCAGTCCCCGGGAGGACACCGGGGAGCTGTTTTTT. Its translation: CASSPREDTGELFF.

This clonotype was seen ten or more times. The J gene is TRBJ1-5, the V gene TRBV28; D remains ambiguous. This CDR3 region has 11 residues. Germline V gene sequence: CDR1 MDHEN, CDR2 SYDVKM. The germline V and J ends were trimmed by 3 bases and 9 bases, with 6 bases remaining between them. Written as DNA, the CDR3 is TGTGCCAGCAGTTTTTCTTGGCCCCAGCATTTT. It yields the protein CASSFSWPQHF.

At least ten counts were recorded for this clonotype. The chain combines TRBV12-3 or TRBV12-4 with TRBJ1-4; D call uncertain. This CDR3 is 14 amino acids long. The V gene lost 6 bases and the J gene lost 5 bases, with 13 bases spanning the gap. The CDR3 sequence: CASSRGFLNEKLFF. The CDR3 bases are TGTGCCAGCAGCCGCGGCTTCCTGAATGAAAAACTGTTTTTT.

This clonotype showed up many times. The V gene is TRBV15, the J gene TRBJ1-2, with no clear D. Trimming took 0 bases from V and 4 from J, leaving 9 bases between them. The CDR3 has 14 residues. CDR1 and CDR2 from the germline V gene are LNHNV and YYDKDF (reference sequence). CDR3 in amino acids: CATSRDLGGYGYTF. CDR3 nucleotides: TGTGCCACCAGCAGAGATTTGGGAGGCTATGGCTACACCTTC.

This clonotype was found many times. The chain combines TRBV6-2 or TRBV6-3 with TRBJ2-3, with 11 bases aligning to TRBD2. The CDR3 length is 17 residues. Germline lookup yields CDR1 MNHEY and CDR2 SVGEGT. The V and J ends lost 2 bases and 3 bases, in that order; junction bases with no gene match: 7. The CDR3 here is CASSYTTSGRTTDTQYF. The CDR3 DNA reads as TGTGCCAGCAGTTACACCACTAGCGGGAGAACGACAGATACGCAGTATTTT.

This clonotype was detected ten times or more. J is TRBJ1-6 and V is TRBV12-3 or TRBV12-4, with unresolved D. V shed 5 bases and J shed 14 bases, with 19 bases lying between them. The CDR3 has 14 amino acids. The CDR3 here is CASSLTLPGSALHF. The CDR3 DNA sequence: TGTGCCAGCAGTCTAACTCTCCCGGGCTCAGCCCTCCACTTT.

This clonotype has only a few counts. V and J are TRBV15 and TRBJ2-7; D remains ambiguous. Germline V gene sequence: CDR1 LNHNV, CDR2 YYDKDF (reference sequence). Trimming removed 4 bases at V and 1 base at J, with 11 bases between. The CDR3 is made up of 14 amino acids. The CDR3 coding sequence is TGTGCCACCAGCATTGCACGCGAATCCTACGAGCAGTACTTC. Translated: CATSIARESYEQYF.

The chain has TRBV19 and TRBJ1-1; weak D call: TRBD1 (5 bases). V was cut by 3 bases and J by 3 bases, with 11 bases left in between. This CDR3 spans 14 amino acids. Looked up from germline, CDR1 is LNHDA and CDR2 is SQIVND (reference sequence). The CDR3 reads CASSIQGSHTEAFF. CDR3 DNA sequence: TGTGCCAGTAGTATCCAGGGTTCACACACTGAAGCTTTCTTT.

This clonotype was recorded many times. For the CDR3, the DNA is TGTGCCAGCAGCGGGGGACAGAACACCGGGGAGCTGTTTTTT. Protein sequence: CASSGGQNTGELFF. The V call is TRBV11-2, the J call TRBJ2-2; the D gene is possibly TRBD1 (6 bases). Trimming shortened V by 5 bases and J by 1 base, and 8 bases separated the two germline ends. The germline gives CDR1 SGHAT, CDR2 FQNNGV. CDR3 length: 14 residues.

In its sample, this clonotype was seen many times. The chain links TRBV11-3 to TRBJ2-1; D is unresolved. The CDR3 loop spans 13 amino acids. Germline assignment: CDR1 SGHNT and CDR2 YENEEA. Trimming removed 7 bases from V and 7 bases from J, with 14 bases in between. The CDR3: CASTEPGINEQFF. For the CDR3, the DNA is TGTGCCAGCACCGAACCCGGAATAAATGAGCAGTTCTTC.

This clonotype was seen more than once but under ten times. This sequence joins TRBV15 and TRBJ1-5, with 9 bases fitting TRBD1. V shed 7 bases and J 4 bases; nucleotides not matched to a gene: 5. This CDR3 spans 14 amino acids. Germline V gives CDR1 LNHNV, CDR2 YYDKDF (reference sequence). CDR3: CATKTGTGNQPQHF. As DNA, the CDR3 is TGTGCCACCAAGACCGGGACAGGGAATCAGCCCCAGCATTTT.